This T cell receptor (beta chain) was retrieved from a study of control samples from healthy donors and cancer patients. TCRdb keeps only in-frame clones here, not all; method: immunoSEQ multiplex PCR. The data contain some 120,000 clones, 88% of them seen just once; the ten biggest clones take up over 2%. Germline lookup yields CDR1 KGHDR and CDR2 SFDVKD. The V and J ends lost 4 bases and 3 bases, in that order; junction bases with no gene match: 7. The CDR3 runs to 16 residues. The sequenced sample consisted of blood. This receptor was identified in a woman aged 70-85 years in good health. The chain employs TRBV24-1 and TRBJ2-2, with 7 bases lining up with TRBD1. The CDR3 nucleotides read TGTGCCACCAGTGAGAATACAGGGGCGGACACCGGGGAGCTGTTTTTT. This codes for CATSENTGADTGELFF.